This T cell receptor (beta chain) appears in the sequencing data of a study of T cells after posttransplantation cyclophosphamide. The CDR3 runs 15 residues. CDR1 is SGHDT, CDR2 YYEEEE, per germline. The germline V and J ends were trimmed by 6 bases and 2 bases, with 17 bases remaining between them. The table came from immunoSEQ multiplex PCR; TCRdb's copy has only in-frame clones and leaves some out. This repertoire holds around 24,000 clones, and none appear only once. This clone came up many times. What was sequenced was PBMCs. The sequence was collected from a woman aged 60-75 years in good health, CMV-negative, and a related stem cell transplant donor. The chain carries TRBV5-6 and TRBJ1-2; D is unresolved. The CDR3: CASTNWGGLNYGYTF. CDR3 nucleotide sequence: TGTGCCAGCACCAATTGGGGAGGCCTAAACTATGGCTACACCTTC.